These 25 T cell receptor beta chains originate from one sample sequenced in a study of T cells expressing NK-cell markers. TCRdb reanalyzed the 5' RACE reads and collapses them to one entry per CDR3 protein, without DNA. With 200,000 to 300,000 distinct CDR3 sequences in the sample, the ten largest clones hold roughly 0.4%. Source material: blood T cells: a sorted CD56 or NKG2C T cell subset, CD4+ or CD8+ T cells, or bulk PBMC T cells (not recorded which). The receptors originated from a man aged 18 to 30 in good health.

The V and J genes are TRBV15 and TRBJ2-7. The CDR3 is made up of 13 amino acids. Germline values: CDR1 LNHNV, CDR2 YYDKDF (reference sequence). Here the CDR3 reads CATSRDSAGEQYF.

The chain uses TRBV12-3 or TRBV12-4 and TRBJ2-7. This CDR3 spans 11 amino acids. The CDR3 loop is CASSLVSEQYF.

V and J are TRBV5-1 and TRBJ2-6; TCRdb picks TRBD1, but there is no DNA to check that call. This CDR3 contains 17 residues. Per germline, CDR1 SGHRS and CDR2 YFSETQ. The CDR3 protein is CASSPLQGGFGANVLTF.

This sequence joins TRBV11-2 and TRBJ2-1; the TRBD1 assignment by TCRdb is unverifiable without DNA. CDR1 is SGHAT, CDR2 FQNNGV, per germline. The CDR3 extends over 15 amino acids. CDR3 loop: CASSSSLDEYNEQFF. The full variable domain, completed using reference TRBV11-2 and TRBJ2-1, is EAGVAQSPRYKIIEKRQSVAFWCNPISGHATLYWYQQILGQGPKLLIQFQNNGVVDDSQLPKDRFSAERLKGVDSTLKIQPAKLEDSAVYLCASSSSLDEYNEQFFGPGTRLTVL.

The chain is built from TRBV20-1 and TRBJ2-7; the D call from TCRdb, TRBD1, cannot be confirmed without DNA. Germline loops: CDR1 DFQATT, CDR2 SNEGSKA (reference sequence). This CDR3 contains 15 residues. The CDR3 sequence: CSARDLGQRSYEQYF.

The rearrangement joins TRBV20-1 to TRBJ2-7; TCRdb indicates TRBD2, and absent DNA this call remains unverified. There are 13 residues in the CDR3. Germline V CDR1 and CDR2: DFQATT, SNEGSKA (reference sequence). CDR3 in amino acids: CSVPGDSAYEQYF.

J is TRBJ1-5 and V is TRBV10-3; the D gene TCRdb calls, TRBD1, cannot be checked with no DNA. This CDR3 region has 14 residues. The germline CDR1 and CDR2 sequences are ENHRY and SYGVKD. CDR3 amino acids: CAISDQPQGISQHF.

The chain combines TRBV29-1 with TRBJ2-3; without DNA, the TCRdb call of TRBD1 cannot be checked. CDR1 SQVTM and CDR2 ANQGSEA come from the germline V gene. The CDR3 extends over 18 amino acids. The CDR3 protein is CSVHRDRGRRGRKDTQYF.

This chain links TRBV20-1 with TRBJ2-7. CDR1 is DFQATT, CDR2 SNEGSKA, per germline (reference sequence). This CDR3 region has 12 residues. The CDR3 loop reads CSAIFFEYEQYF.

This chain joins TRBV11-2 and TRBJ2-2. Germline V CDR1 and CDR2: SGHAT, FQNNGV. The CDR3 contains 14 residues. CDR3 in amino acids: CASSFSENTGELFF.

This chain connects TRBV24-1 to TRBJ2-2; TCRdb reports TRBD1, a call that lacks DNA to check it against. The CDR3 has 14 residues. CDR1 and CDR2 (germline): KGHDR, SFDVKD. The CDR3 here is CATGDRVNTGELFF.

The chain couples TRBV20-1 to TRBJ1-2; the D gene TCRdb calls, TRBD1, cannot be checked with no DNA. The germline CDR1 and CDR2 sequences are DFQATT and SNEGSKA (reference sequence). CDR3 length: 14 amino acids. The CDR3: CSAPPGGREGGYTF.

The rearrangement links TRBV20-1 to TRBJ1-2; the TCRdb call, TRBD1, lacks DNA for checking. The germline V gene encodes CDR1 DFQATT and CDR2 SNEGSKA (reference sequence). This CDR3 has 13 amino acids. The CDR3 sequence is CSAWGGQSYGYTF.

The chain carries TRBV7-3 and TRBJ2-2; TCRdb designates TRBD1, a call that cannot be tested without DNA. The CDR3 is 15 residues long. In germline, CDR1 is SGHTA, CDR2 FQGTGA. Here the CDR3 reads CASSLRQGDTGELFF.

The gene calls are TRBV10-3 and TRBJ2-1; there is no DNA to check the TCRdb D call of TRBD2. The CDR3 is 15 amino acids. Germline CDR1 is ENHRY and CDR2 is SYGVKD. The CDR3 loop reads CAISGGSGPYNEQFF.

CDR3 sequence reads: CSVDSMGRINIDTQYF. J is TRBJ2-3 and V is TRBV29-1; the D call of TRBD1 rests on TCRdb alone, since no DNA is present to check it. Germline CDR1 is SQVTM and CDR2 is ANQGSEA. The CDR3 extends over 16 amino acids.

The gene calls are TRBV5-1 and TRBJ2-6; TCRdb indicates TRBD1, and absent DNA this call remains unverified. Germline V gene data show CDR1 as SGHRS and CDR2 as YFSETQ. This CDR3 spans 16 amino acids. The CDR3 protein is CASSPQGFAGANVLTF.

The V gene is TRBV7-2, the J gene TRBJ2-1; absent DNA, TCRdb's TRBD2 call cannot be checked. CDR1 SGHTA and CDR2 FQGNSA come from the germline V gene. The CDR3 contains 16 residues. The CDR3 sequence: CASSFLAGMSYNEQFF.

CDR3 region: CASIAQGRNGELFF. The chain is built from TRBV19 and TRBJ2-2; with no DNA, the TCRdb D assignment of TRBD1 cannot be verified. This CDR3 contains 14 residues. Germline CDR1 reads LNHDA; CDR2 reads SQIVND (reference sequence).

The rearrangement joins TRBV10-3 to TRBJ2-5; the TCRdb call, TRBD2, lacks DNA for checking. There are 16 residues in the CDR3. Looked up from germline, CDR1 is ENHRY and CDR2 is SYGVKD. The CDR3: CAISEMGSGGPRTQYF.

This CDR3 reads CASSPSAGAGGHNEQFF. The genes are TRBV7-2 and TRBJ2-1; TCRdb's D gene call, TRBD2, goes unchecked for lack of DNA. Germline V lookup: CDR1 SGHTA, CDR2 FQGNSA. There are 17 residues in the CDR3.

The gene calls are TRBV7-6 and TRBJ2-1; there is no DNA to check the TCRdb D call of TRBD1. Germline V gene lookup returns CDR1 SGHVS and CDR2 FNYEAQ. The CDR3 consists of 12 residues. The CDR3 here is CASSRGGNEQFF.

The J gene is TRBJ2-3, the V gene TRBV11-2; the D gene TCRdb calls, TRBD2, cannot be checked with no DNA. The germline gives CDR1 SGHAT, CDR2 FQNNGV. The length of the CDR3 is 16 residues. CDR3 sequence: CASSLWGSGRGDTQYF.

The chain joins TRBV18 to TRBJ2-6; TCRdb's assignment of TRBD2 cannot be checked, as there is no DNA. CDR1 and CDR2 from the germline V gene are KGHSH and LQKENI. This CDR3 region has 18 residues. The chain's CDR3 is CASSPPGLAGAGANVLTF.

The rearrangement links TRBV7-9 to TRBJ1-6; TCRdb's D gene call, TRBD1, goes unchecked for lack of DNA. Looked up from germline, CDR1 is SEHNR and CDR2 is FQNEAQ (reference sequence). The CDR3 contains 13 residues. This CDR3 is CASSFTGDSPLHF.